The following is a T cell receptor (beta chain) sequence with its context. This specimen comes from a study of blood T cell repertoires in COVID-19. Study overall: Sources were T cells, B-cell-depleted T cells, or PBMCs; the material itself was cDNA or gDNA.

In the authors' workflow: The authors estimated nucleated cell counts from reference gene primer amplification. Clones were read by immunoSEQ multiplex PCR, and TCRdb kept only the in-frame ones, dropping some. V and J calls and clone size are copied from that table; D and trimming were computed from the DNA. The table shows 250,000 to 300,000 clones, with roughly nine tenths occurring only once. The clonotype was recovered from a man aged 45 to 65 with acute or convalescent COVID-19. Specimen: peripheral blood.

The CDR3 region is CASRAQTSGGVGTQYF. The DNA for the CDR3 is TGCGCCAGCAGAGCCCAGACTAGCGGGGGAGTCGGGACCCAGTACTTC. The J gene is TRBJ2-5, the V gene TRBV5-1; 12 nucleotides line up with TRBD2. The V segment lost 5 bases and the J segment 7 bases; nucleotides outside the gene matches: 12. Germline V CDR1 and CDR2: SGHRS, YFSETQ. CDR3 length: 16 amino acids.